This T cell receptor (beta chain) appears in the sequencing data of a study of T-cell reconstitution after alpha-beta-depleted transplantation in children (dated by TCRdb to 2016 to 2017). Concerning the study at large: T-cell immune reconstitution after TCRalphabeta/CD19-depleted allogeneic hematopoietic cell transplantation in children was quantitatively tracked in the study by means of TCR repertoire profiling.

Libraries came from PCR. The reads were generated on an Illumina HiSeq 2500. TCR libraries were prepared with molecular barcoding, using unique molecular identifiers to normalize TCRbeta repertoire quantification. TCRdb took the public reads, trimmed them with fastp at Q25, ran MiXCR for clone calling and kept in-frame beta chains. Each entry is one CDR3 protein sequence, shown with its most common DNA and genes. The sample table holds 380,000 or so distinct CDR3 sequences, of which about 14% were seen once. The top ten clonotypes cover roughly 4.5% of the sample. This clonotype was seen only a few times. The antigen it recognizes is unknown. Base qualities were left out, and no much larger clone turns up one base away. The germline V gene provides CDR1 SGHVS and CDR2 FQNEAQ. V is pared back by 4 bases and J by 7 bases, with 23 bases lying between the germline termini. From the cysteine through the phenylalanine, the CDR3 covers 16 amino acids. Of the read, only the CDR3 DNA is kept; its 48 bases are in frame from base 1.

The sequences come from PBMCs, collected from the stem cell graft. The receptor's source is a human donor who donated a stem cell graft to a child with Fanconi anemia. The chain is made from TRBV7-8 and TRBJ2-7; the D call could be TRBD1 or TRBD2, with each sharing 5 bases. CDR3 loop: CASSSNLGTALEEQYF. Here is the DNA: TGTGCCAGCAGCTCCAATCTCGGGACCGCTCTAGAAGAGCAGTACTTC.